This T cell receptor beta chain was found in a study of T cell responses to AZD1222 COVID-19 vaccine (dated by TCRdb to the early 2020s). Background on the whole study: AZD1222 recipients whose second dose came at about 4 weeks and those whose second dose came at about 12 weeks were combined into one group, since spike-specific TCR depth and breadth did not differ between the two schedules. Trial participants were enrolled into age subgroups of 18-55, 56-69 and 70-plus years, which contained roughly 150, 30 and 60 TCR-sequenced participants, respectively. TCR sequencing was performed for roughly 240 trial participants, of whom about 210 were given two doses of AZD1222 and 26 were given two doses of MenACWY control vaccine. The paper's findings and limits, for the study overall: Because no samples from the day 14 peak response were available, repertoires could be characterized only after the peak T cell response. In the small 56-69-year group, the increase in depth fell short of significance, most likely because of low power. Participants were mostly white British and included more females than males, and it was suggested by the authors that clonal diversity may have been underestimated. The vaccine-associated CD4 TCRs covered the entire spike protein, and the dominant responses fell in regions 160-218 and 743-854. Only a handful of AZD1222 recipients were SARS-CoV-2 seropositive at baseline, limiting conclusions about previously exposed vaccinees. After two AZD1222 doses, spike-specific TCR breadth and depth were significantly higher than at day 0 and than in MenACWY recipients. Nearly half of unique spike-specific TCRs reportedly recognized epitopes outside regions mutated in the B.1.351 and B.1.1.7 variants.

Per the publication, the time point label means: baseline before first vaccination. The vaccinee samples were drawn from two UK trials, COV001 and COV002, one of which was a single-blind randomized controlled phase 2/3 trial testing AZD1222 (ChAdOx1 nCoV-19) in healthy adults. For TCRbeta chain sequencing, PBMC samples from trial participants were taken at day 0 and at day 28 after the second dose. Worth noting for this clone: It lacks a known antigen. No much larger clonotype is one base removed from it; base qualities were not supplied.

The CDR3 regions of human TCRbeta chains were subjected to immunosequencing. In the paper's pipeline: TCRs in the repertoires were matched against a reference library of SARS-CoV-2-specific TCRs that had been generated with the MIRA antigen-specificity platform. Breadth was defined as the fraction of unique TCRs that were SARS-CoV-2-associated, and depth was defined as the fraction of total T cells that were SARS-CoV-2-associated. Each spike-specific TCR was assigned to its reactive spike region and to a CD4 or CD8 class using the MIRA data. Log10-transformed breadth and depth values were compared by one-way ANOVA with Sidak's multiple comparisons tests. Drawn from immuneACCESS, this table holds only the in-frame rearrangements with V and J called that TCRdb kept. Clones are partly lost; checked studies trace under half to an unresolved V gene and leave the rest unexplained. V, J and clone size are taken as reported in that table, and D and trimming were inferred from the DNA itself. This sample has approximately 150,000 clones in its table, and 92% of those were observed once. Less than 2.5% of the sample lies in the top ten.

Including cysteine and phenylalanine, the CDR3 has 13 amino acids. Only the CDR3 DNA stays, 39 bases, in frame from base 1. Here V drops 4 bases and J drops 10 bases, and the junction holds 4 bases not matched to any gene. CDR1 and CDR2, per the germline V gene, are SGHVS and FQNEAQ. Here the sequenced sample was peripheral blood, taken on day 0 of AZD1222 vaccination. Rearrangement joined TRBV7-8 to TRBJ1-6; the junction holds 7 bases that match TRBD1. The TCR originated in an adult in good health. The CDR3: CASSSGQKSPLHF. The nucleotide sequence reads TGTGCCAGCAGCTCGGGACAGAAGTCACCCCTCCACTTT.